This entry is about one T cell receptor (beta chain). Its target is unknown. A read error is likely, as this CDR3 ends without the conserved phenylalanine or tryptophan. This CDR3 has 13 residues. The V end lost 0 bases, the J end lost 9 bases, and 8 bases lay between the germline ends. The germline gives CDR1 SGHAT, CDR2 FQNNGV. From about 0.45 ug total RNA, TCR beta cDNA was generated with a primer in the constant region. Amplification in three nested multiplex PCR rounds with slightly modified ARM-PCR gave rise to TCR beta libraries. With TRBV1-TRBV30 forward primers and a C-beta reverse primer, the first two PCR rounds were run for roughly 10 cycles each. In TCRdb, the multiplex PCR reads were re-called with MiXCR into one record per CDR3 protein. The data contain 95,000 to 150,000 distinct CDR3 sequences, 55% to 65% of them singletons. Unsorted bulk tissue of roughly 18-31 mg yielded co-extracted RNA and DNA.

The data are from a study of tumor-infiltrating lymphocytes in primary liver carcinoma. About the research overall: Male and female patients aged 30 to 69 years made up the cohort. Findings and limits, study-wide: Roughly 7-25% of top clones, and no more, occurred in all five tumor regions.

The TCR was taken from a woman aged 55-70 years with primary liver carcinoma and hepatitis B virus infection. The chain recombines TRBV11-2 with TRBJ2-2, with D perhaps matching TRBD2 (5 bases). The sequenced sample was liver tumor tissue from sampling region 1. The subset was: tumor region T1, superior pole. Written as DNA, the CDR3 is TGTGCCAGCAGCTTAGATGTGACTAGGGAGCTGTTTCTT. This gives the protein CASSLDVTRELFL.